The 3 T cell receptor beta chains given below trace back to one sample, sequenced in a study of control samples from healthy donors and cancer patients. TCRdb's table, derived via immunoSEQ multiplex PCR, lists solely in-frame clones and lacks some. Of 150,000 to 200,000 clones in the sample, around 90% were seen once. Sequences were obtained from blood. The receptors were gathered from a man aged 30 to 45 in good health.

This clone was counted once. V and J are TRBV20-1 and TRBJ2-7; D call uncertain. V was cut by 3 bases and J by 5 bases, with 8 bases left in between. The CDR3 covers 11 residues. Germline lookup yields CDR1 DFQATT and CDR2 SNEGSKA (reference sequence). The CDR3 DNA is TGCAGTGCTAGGGGTTCAGACGAGCAGTACTTC. As protein: CSARGSDEQYF.

The V and J genes are TRBV6-5 and TRBJ1-2; D perhaps matches TRBD1 (5 bases). V lost 0 bases to trimming and J lost 8 bases, with 10 bases between them. The CDR3 has 13 residues. Germline values: CDR1 MNHEY, CDR2 SVGAGI. The CDR3 spells CASSYSRQKGYTF. The CDR3 bases are TGTGCCAGCAGTTACTCGAGACAGAAGGGCTACACCTTC.

The chain joins TRBV5-1 to TRBJ2-2; 7 nucleotides agree with TRBD1. The CDR3 totals 15 residues. Germline V gene lookup returns CDR1 SGHRS and CDR2 YFSETQ. J was trimmed by 5 bases and V by 4 bases; bases with no gene match: 8. The CDR3 sequence: CASSLKGARTGELFF. The CDR3 DNA sequence: TGCGCCAGCAGCCTCAAGGGGGCAAGGACCGGGGAGCTGTTTTTT.